Listed here are 22 T cell receptor beta chains from one sample, sequenced in a study of T cell responses to AZD1222 COVID-19 vaccine. Libraries were prepared by immunoSEQ multiplex PCR; TCRdb keeps only in-frame clonotypes and omits some of them. The sample lists about 83,000 clones; around 89% were seen once. The specimen was peripheral blood, collected on day 0 of MenACWY control vaccination. The receptors were gathered from an adult in good health.

The sample holds a few counts of this clone. J is TRBJ2-5 and V is TRBV7-9; possibly TRBD1 or TRBD2 for D (5 bases each). The germline V gene encodes CDR1 SEHNR and CDR2 FQNEAQ (reference sequence). The CDR3 runs to 15 residues. V was cut by 2 bases and J by 1 base, with 11 bases left in between. DNA for the CDR3: TGTGCCAGCAGCTTACCGGGACCCCGCCAAGAGACCCAGTACTTC. The encoded protein is CASSLPGPRQETQYF.

This sequence joins TRBV10-3 and TRBJ1-4, with D unclear. The CDR3 totals 12 residues. Trimming cost V 4 bases and J 8 bases, with 8 bases left between them. CDR1 is ENHRY, CDR2 SYGVKD, per germline. The CDR3, as DNA: TGTGCCATCAGTGCTTCGGGGGAAAAACTGTTTTTT. As protein: CAISASGEKLFF.

V usage is TRBV10-3 and J usage is TRBJ1-1; 7 nucleotides align to TRBD1. The V segment lost 7 bases and the J segment 1 base; nucleotides outside the gene matches: 6. The germline gives CDR1 ENHRY, CDR2 SYGVKD. The length of the CDR3 is 14 residues. CDR3 in DNA: TGTGCCATCACCCAGGGACAGAGGAACACTGAAGCTTTCTTT. Its translation is CAITQGQRNTEAFF.

This rearrangement joins TRBV9 to TRBJ2-1; 14 bases agree with TRBD2. CDR1 is SGDLS, CDR2 YYNGEE, per germline. Losses at the gene ends were 4 bases for V and 5 bases for J; bases not matched to a gene: 11. This CDR3 is built from 18 residues. This CDR3 is CASSPQTSGRALDNEQFF. CDR3 nucleotides: TGTGCCAGCAGCCCCCAGACTAGCGGGAGGGCCCTCGACAATGAGCAGTTCTTC.

The V call is TRBV11-2, the J call TRBJ2-7, with 7 bases aligning to TRBD2. The trim removed 0 bases at V and 4 bases at J, leaving 6 bases unmatched. The CDR3 runs to 15 residues. Germline V gene lookup returns CDR1 SGHAT and CDR2 FQNNGV. The CDR3 region is CASSLEHSGGYEQYF. As DNA, the CDR3 is TGTGCCAGCAGCTTAGAACATTCCGGGGGGTACGAGCAGTACTTC.

The chain has TRBV6-5 and TRBJ1-3; D gene uncertain. The CDR3 totals 15 residues. V lost 7 bases and J lost 0, with 13 bases in between. CDR1 is MNHEY, CDR2 SVGAGI, per germline. Here the CDR3 reads CASTMGRSSGNTIYF. The DNA of the CDR3 is TGTGCCAGCACTATGGGCCGAAGCTCTGGAAACACCATATATTTT.

The chain carries TRBV6-5 and TRBJ1-6, with D possibly matching TRBD1 (5 bases). CDR3 length equals 14 residues. Per germline, CDR1 MNHEY and CDR2 SVGAGI. V was clipped by 6 bases and J by 8 bases, with 14 bases between them. In nucleotides, the CDR3 is TGTGCCAGCAGATCATTAAGCAGGGATTCACCCCTCCACTTT. It yields the protein CASRSLSRDSPLHF.

The chain uses TRBV11-3 and TRBJ2-2; no clear D gene. The germline V gene has CDR1 SGHNT and CDR2 YENEEA. V was pared by 0 bases and J by 9 bases, with 11 bases between. The CDR3 has 14 amino acids. CDR3 in DNA: TGTGCCAGCAGCTTAGATGATTCTCGACGGGAGCTGTTTTTT. Translation: CASSLDDSRRELFF.

The gene calls are TRBV3-1 (or the pseudogene TRBV3-2) and TRBJ1-5; no definite D call. Germline CDR1 is LGHDT and CDR2 is YNNKEL (reference sequence). V was clipped by 4 bases and J by 2 bases, with 18 bases between them. This CDR3 contains 17 residues. In nucleotides, the CDR3 is TGTGCCAGCAGCCCGAGGACCACCCTGGGAGGCAATCAGCCCCAGCATTTT. It is translated as CASSPRTTLGGNQPQHF.

The chain recombines TRBV21-1 with TRBJ2-1; TRBD2, the table's D call, was not compared with the DNA. TRBV21-1 is a documented pseudogene. The CDR3 sequence is 17 residues long. CDR3 DNA: TGTGCCAGCAGCAAAGCACCCCGGGAGGGCGGGGACAATGAGCAGTTCTTC. This translates into CASSKAPREGGDNEQFF.

The V gene is TRBV2, the J gene TRBJ1-2; the D is unclear. There are 13 residues in the CDR3. Germline V gives CDR1 SNHLY, CDR2 FYNNEI. The V gene lost 0 bases and the J gene lost 4 bases, with 6 bases spanning the gap. The CDR3 here is CASSEAPSYGYTF. For the CDR3, the DNA is TGTGCCAGCAGTGAAGCTCCGTCCTATGGCTACACCTTC.

This clone was counted between two and nine times. J is TRBJ1-5 and V is TRBV28, with 9 bases identical to TRBD1. CDR3 length: 14 residues. Germline CDR1 and CDR2: MDHEN and SYDVKM. V trimming: 5 bases; J trimming: 3 bases; junction bases outside the gene matches: 2. DNA for the CDR3: TGTGCCAGCAGTAGGGACAGGGTCAATCAGCCCCAGCATTTT. As protein: CASSRDRVNQPQHF.

The chain recombines TRBV18 with TRBJ2-2; tentatively, D is TRBD2 (5 bases). Trimming took 5 bases from V and 6 from J, leaving 16 bases between them. This CDR3 contains 15 residues. CDR1 and CDR2 from the germline V gene are KGHSH and LQKENI. In DNA form, the CDR3 reads TGTGCCAGCTCAGCAGGAAGCGGTACCGCCGGGGAGCTGTTTTTT. Translation: CASSAGSGTAGELFF.

The CDR3 coding sequence is TGTGCCGGACGGACTAGCGGGATGGGCACCGGGGAGCTGTTTTTT. Translation gives CAGRTSGMGTGELFF. The chain has TRBV19 and TRBJ2-2; 12 bases are a match to TRBD2. With V trimmed by 11 bases and J by 4 bases, 8 bases remained unmatched. This CDR3 is built from 15 residues. The germline V gene has CDR1 LNHDA and CDR2 SQIVND (reference sequence). The full variable domain, rest sourced from reference TRBV19 and TRBJ2-2, is DGGITQSPKYLFRKEGQNVTLSCEQNLNHDAMYWYRQDPGQGLRLIYYSQIVNDFQKGDIAEGYSVSREKKESFPLTVTSAQKNPTAFYLCAGRTSGMGTGELFFGEGSRLTVL.

V is TRBV19 and J is TRBJ1-1, with D perhaps matching TRBD1 (5 bases). Trimming stripped 6 bases from V and 1 base from J, with 15 bases between. CDR1 and CDR2 from the germline V gene are LNHDA and SQIVND (reference sequence). This CDR3 spans 15 amino acids. CDR3 loop: CASRGVRGWNTEAFF. DNA of the CDR3: TGTGCCAGTAGGGGGGTGAGGGGTTGGAACACTGAAGCTTTCTTT.

The V and J genes are TRBV27 and TRBJ2-7; the D call may be TRBD1 or TRBD2 (5 bases each). The V end was cut by 3 bases, the J end by 3 bases, with 9 bases between. Germline values: CDR1 MNHEY, CDR2 SMNVEV (reference sequence). This CDR3 has 13 residues. The CDR3 region is CASSFRGLYEQYF. In nucleotides, the CDR3 is TGTGCCAGCAGTTTTCGGGGCCTCTACGAGCAGTACTTC.

This clone was seen once. The chain links TRBV19 to TRBJ2-3, with TRBD1 as a possible D gene (7 bases). This CDR3 is 14 amino acids long. With 5 bases removed from V and 6 bases from J, the gap between germline ends came to 15 bases. Germline values: CDR1 LNHDA, CDR2 SQIVND (reference sequence). In DNA form, the CDR3 reads TGTGCCAGTAGTTGGAGGGTCAGGGGGGATACGCAGTATTTT. Protein product: CASSWRVRGDTQYF.

The chain joins TRBV25-1 to TRBJ1-6; D remains unclear. Germline V gives CDR1 MGHDK, CDR2 SYGVNS. The CDR3 has 13 residues. The V end was cut by 2 bases, the J end by 10 bases, with 9 bases between. CDR3 protein: CASSEGVRSPLHF. The CDR3 DNA follows: TGTGCCAGCAGTGAAGGGGTTCGGTCACCCCTCCACTTT.

The table lists this clone with a few counts. This sequence joins TRBV7-2 and TRBJ2-7; TRBD1 agrees at 8 bases. There are 15 residues in the CDR3. Germline CDR1 reads SGHTA; CDR2 reads FQGNSA. Trimming cost V 1 base and J 2 bases; bases outside gene matches: 4. For the CDR3, the DNA is TGTGCCAGCAGCTTAGGTCCGGGACAGGCCTACGAGCAGTACTTC. Its translation is CASSLGPGQAYEQYF.

The V and J genes are TRBV19 and TRBJ2-7; 14 bases match TRBD2. Trimming cost V 4 bases and J 3 bases; bases outside gene matches: 14. The V gene's germline CDR1 is LNHDA and CDR2 SQIVND (reference sequence). The CDR3 length is 19 residues. The CDR3 region is CASSRGLAGVGGGFYEQYF. The CDR3 nucleotides read TGTGCCAGTAGTAGGGGACTAGCGGGAGTCGGAGGAGGTTTCTACGAGCAGTACTTC.

This rearrangement joins TRBV9 to TRBJ1-1; 7 bases are shared with TRBD1. The CDR3 spans 15 residues. V dropped 1 base and J dropped 0; count of bases not matched to a gene: 3. Looked up from germline, CDR1 is SGDLS and CDR2 is YYNGEE. Written as DNA, the CDR3 is TGTGCCAGCAGCGTAACGGGACAGCTGAACACTGAAGCTTTCTTT. Its translation is CASSVTGQLNTEAFF.

The V call is TRBV19, the J call TRBJ1-5, with D hard to call. CDR1 is LNHDA and CDR2 is SQIVND in the germline V gene (reference sequence). Trimming removed 6 bases from V and 4 bases from J, with 7 bases in between. This CDR3 contains 12 residues. CDR3 sequence reads: CASRTPNQPQHF. Written as DNA, the CDR3 is TGTGCCAGTAGGACCCCGAATCAGCCCCAGCATTTT.